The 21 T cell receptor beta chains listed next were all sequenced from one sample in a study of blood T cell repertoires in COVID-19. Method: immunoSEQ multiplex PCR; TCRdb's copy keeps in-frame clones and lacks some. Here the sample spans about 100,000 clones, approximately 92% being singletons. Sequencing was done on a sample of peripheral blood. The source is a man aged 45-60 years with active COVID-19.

CDR3 loop: CASSYSGGEGHGYTF. CDR3 DNA: TGTGCCAGCAGTTACAGTGGCGGGGAGGGGCATGGCTACACCTTC. The gene calls are TRBV6-5 and TRBJ1-2; D is perhaps TRBD1 (5 bases). Per germline, CDR1 MNHEY and CDR2 SVGAGI. With 2 bases removed from V and 6 bases from J, the gap between germline ends came to 16 bases. The CDR3 length is 15 residues.

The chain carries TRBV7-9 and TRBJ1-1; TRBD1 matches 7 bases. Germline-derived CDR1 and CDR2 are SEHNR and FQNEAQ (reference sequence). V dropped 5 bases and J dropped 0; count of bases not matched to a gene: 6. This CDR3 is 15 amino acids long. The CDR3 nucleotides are TGTGCCAGCAGCGCAGGGGGGTCGATGAACACTGAAGCTTTCTTT. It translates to CASSAGGSMNTEAFF. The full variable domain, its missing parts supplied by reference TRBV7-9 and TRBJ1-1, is DTGVSQNPRHKITKRGQNVTFRCDPISEHNRLYWYRQTLGQGPEFLTYFQNEAQLEKSRLLSDRFSAERPKGSFSTLEIQRTEQGDSAMYLCASSAGGSMNTEAFFGQGTRLTVV.

DNA for the CDR3: TGTGCCAGCAGCCAAGGGGGGAGGGCTAATGAAAAACTGTTTTTT. Amino acid sequence: CASSQGGRANEKLFF. The V gene is TRBV7-2, the J gene TRBJ1-4, with a tentative D call TRBD1 (6 bases). CDR1 and CDR2 (germline): SGHTA, FQGNSA. This CDR3 contains 15 residues. The V end was cut by 5 bases, the J end by 3 bases, with 13 bases between.

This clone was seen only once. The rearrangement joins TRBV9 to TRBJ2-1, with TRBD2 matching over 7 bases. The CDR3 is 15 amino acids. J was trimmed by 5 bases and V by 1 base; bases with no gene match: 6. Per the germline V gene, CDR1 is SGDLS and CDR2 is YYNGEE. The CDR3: CASSVFLAAHNEQFF. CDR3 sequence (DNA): TGTGCCAGCAGCGTATTTCTAGCGGCCCACAATGAGCAGTTCTTC.

The CDR3 protein is CASSRSLAGGPSEAKNIQYF. The CDR3 region has the DNA TGTGCCAGTAGTCGGTCCCTAGCGGGAGGGCCGAGTGAGGCCAAAAACATTCAGTACTTC. The chain joins TRBV19 to TRBJ2-4; 12 nucleotides agree with TRBD2. Germline CDR1 is LNHDA and CDR2 is SQIVND (reference sequence). Trimming at V came to 5 bases and at J to 1 base, leaving 15 bases not matched to a gene. The CDR3 totals 20 residues. Looking up the rest from reference TRBV19 and TRBJ2-4 gives the full variable domain: DGGITQSPKYLFRKEGQNVTLSCEQNLNHDAMYWYRQDPGQGLRLIYYSQIVNDFQKGDIAEGYSVSREKKESFPLTVTSAQKNPTAFYLCASSRSLAGGPSEAKNIQYFGAGTRLSVL.

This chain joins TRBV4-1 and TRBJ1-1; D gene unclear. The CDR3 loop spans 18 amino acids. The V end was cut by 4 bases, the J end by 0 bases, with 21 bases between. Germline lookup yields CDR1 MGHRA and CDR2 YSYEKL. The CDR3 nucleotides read TGCGCCAGCAGCCCTAGCAGAGGGCTGACCCTTTTGAACACTGAAGCTTTCTTT. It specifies CASSPSRGLTLLNTEAFF.

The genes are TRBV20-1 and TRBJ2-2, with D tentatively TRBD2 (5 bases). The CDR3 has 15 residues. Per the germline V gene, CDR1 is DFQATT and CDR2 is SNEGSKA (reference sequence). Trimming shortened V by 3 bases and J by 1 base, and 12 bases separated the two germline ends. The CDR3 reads CSASLAAKNTGELFF. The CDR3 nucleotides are TGCAGTGCTAGTCTAGCAGCGAAGAACACCGGGGAGCTGTTTTTT.

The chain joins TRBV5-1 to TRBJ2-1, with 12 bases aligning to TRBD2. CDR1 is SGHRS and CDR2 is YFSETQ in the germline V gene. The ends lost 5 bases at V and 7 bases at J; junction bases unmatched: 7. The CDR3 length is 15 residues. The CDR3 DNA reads TGCGCCAGCAGGACTCTAGCGGGAGGGGAGAATGAGCAGTTCTTC. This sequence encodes CASRTLAGGENEQFF. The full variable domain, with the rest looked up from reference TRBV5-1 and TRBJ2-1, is KAGVTQTPRYLIKTRGQQVTLSCSPISGHRSVSWYQQTPGQGLQFLFEYFSETQRNKGNFPGRFSGRQFSNSRSEMNVSTLELGDSALYLCASRTLAGGENEQFFGPGTRLTVL.

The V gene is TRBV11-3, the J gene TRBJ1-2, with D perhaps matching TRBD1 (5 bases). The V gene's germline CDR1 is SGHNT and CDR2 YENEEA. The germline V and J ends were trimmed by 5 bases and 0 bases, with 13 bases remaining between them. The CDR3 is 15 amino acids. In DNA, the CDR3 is TGTGCCAGCAGCCCCGGCGGGGGAACTAACTATGGCTACACCTTC. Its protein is CASSPGGGTNYGYTF. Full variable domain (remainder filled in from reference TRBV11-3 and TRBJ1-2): EAGVVQSPRYKIIEKKQPVAFWCNPISGHNTLYWYLQNLGQGPELLIRYENEEAVDDSQLPKDRFSAERLKGVDSTLKIQPAELGDSAVYLCASSPGGGTNYGYTFGSGTRLTVV.

In DNA form, the CDR3 reads TGTGCCAGCAGTGACCGGGGCACCGGGGAGCTGTTTTTT. Its protein product is CASSDRGTGELFF. The gene calls are TRBV2 and TRBJ2-2, with D possibly matching TRBD2 (5 bases). V dropped 3 bases and J dropped 4 bases, with 6 bases sitting between them. CDR3 size: 13 residues. CDR1 and CDR2 from the germline V gene are SNHLY and FYNNEI.

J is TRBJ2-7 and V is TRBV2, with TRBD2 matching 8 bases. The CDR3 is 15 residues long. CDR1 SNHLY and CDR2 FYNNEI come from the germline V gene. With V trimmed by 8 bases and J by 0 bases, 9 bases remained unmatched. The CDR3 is CASRFSGDVSYEQYF. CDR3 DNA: TGTGCCAGCCGTTTTAGCGGGGACGTCTCCTACGAGCAGTACTTC.

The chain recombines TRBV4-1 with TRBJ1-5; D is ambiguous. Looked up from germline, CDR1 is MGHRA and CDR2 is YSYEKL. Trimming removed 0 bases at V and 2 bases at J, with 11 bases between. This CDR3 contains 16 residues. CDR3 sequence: CASSQEQFNGNQPQHF. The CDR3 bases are TGCGCCAGCAGCCAAGAACAATTCAACGGCAATCAGCCCCAGCATTTT.

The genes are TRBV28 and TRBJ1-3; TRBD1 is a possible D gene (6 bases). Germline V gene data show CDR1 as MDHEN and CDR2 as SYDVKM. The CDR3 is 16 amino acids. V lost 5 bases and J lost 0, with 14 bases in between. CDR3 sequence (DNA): TGTGCCAGCAGTCCCAAGGACAGAGCCTCTGGAAACACCATATATTTT. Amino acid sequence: CASSPKDRASGNTIYF.

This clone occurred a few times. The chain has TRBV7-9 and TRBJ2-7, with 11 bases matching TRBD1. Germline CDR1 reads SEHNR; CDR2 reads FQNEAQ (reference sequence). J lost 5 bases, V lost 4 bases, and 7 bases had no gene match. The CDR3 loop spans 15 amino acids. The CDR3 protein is CASSWGQGDMDEQYF. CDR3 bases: TGTGCCAGCAGCTGGGGACAGGGGGATATGGACGAGCAGTACTTC.

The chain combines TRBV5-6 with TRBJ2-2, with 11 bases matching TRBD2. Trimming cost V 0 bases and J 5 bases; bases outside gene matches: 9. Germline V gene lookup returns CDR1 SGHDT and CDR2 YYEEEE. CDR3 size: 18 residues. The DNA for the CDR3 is TGTGCCAGCAGCTTGGTACCGGGACTAGCGGCGGGAACCGGGGAGCTGTTTTTT. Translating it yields CASSLVPGLAAGTGELFF.

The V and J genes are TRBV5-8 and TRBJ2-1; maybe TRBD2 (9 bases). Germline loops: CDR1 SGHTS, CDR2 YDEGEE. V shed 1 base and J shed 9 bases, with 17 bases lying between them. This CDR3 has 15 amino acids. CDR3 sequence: CASSLQAGGQGEQFF. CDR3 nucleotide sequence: TGTGCCAGCAGCTTGCAAGCGGGAGGACAGGGTGAGCAGTTCTTC.

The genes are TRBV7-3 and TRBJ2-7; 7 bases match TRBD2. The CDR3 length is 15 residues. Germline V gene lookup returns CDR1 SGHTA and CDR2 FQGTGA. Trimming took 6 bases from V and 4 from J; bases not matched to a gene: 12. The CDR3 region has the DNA TGTGCCAGCAGTCGACAAGCGGGACCCATATACGAGCAGTACTTC. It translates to CASSRQAGPIYEQYF. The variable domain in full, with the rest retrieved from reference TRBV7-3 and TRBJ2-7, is GAGVSQTPSNKVTEKGKYVELRCDPISGHTALYWYRQSLGQGPEFLIYFQGTGAADDSGLPNDRFFAVRPEGSVSTLKIQRTERGDSAVYLCASSRQAGPIYEQYFGPGTRLTVT.

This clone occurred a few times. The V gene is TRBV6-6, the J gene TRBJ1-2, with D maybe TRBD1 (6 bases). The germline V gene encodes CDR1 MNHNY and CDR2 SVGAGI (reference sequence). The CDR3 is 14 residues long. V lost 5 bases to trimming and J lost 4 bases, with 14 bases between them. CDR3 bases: TGTGCCAGCAGTACACAGGACAGCTTCTATGGCTACACCTTC. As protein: CASSTQDSFYGYTF.

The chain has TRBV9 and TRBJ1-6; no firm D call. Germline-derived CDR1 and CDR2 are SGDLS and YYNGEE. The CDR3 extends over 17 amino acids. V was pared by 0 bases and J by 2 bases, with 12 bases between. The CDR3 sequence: CASSVVYSRTYNSPLHF. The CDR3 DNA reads TGTGCCAGCAGCGTAGTCTACAGTCGGACCTATAATTCACCCCTCCACTTT.

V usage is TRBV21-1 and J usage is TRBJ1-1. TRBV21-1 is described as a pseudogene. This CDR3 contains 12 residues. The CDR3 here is CASSQDFAEAFF. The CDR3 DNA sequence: TGTGCCAGCAGTCAGGACTTCGCCGAAGCTTTCTTT.

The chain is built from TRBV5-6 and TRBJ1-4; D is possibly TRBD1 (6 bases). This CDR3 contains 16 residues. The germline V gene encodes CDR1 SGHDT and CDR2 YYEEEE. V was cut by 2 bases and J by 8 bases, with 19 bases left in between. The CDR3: CASSFFQGQRGEKLFF. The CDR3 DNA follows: TGTGCCAGCAGCTTTTTTCAGGGGCAACGTGGGGAAAAACTGTTTTTT.